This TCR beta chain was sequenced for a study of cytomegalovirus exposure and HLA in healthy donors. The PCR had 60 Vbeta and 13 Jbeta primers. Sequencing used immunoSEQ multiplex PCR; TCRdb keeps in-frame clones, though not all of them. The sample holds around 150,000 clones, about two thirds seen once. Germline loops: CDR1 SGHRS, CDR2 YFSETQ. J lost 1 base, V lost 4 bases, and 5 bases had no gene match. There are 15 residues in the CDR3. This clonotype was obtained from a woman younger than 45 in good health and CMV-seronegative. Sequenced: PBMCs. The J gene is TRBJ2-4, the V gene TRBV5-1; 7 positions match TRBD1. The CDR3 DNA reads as TGCGCCAGCAGCGACTCGACAGGGGCCAAAAACATTCAGTACTTC. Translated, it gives CASSDSTGAKNIQYF.